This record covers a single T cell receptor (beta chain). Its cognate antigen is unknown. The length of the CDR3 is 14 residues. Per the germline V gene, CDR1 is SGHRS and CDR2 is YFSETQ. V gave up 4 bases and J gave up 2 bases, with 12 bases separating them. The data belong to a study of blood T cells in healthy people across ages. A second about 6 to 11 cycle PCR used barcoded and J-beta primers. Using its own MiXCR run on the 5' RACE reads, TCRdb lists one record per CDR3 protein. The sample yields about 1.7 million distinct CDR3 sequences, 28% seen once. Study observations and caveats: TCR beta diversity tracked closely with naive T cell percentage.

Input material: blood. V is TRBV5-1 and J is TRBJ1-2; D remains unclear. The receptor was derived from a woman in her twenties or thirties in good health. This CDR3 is CASSPDGKNYGYTF. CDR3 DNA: TGCGCCAGCAGCCCGGACGGGAAAAACTATGGCTACACCTTC.